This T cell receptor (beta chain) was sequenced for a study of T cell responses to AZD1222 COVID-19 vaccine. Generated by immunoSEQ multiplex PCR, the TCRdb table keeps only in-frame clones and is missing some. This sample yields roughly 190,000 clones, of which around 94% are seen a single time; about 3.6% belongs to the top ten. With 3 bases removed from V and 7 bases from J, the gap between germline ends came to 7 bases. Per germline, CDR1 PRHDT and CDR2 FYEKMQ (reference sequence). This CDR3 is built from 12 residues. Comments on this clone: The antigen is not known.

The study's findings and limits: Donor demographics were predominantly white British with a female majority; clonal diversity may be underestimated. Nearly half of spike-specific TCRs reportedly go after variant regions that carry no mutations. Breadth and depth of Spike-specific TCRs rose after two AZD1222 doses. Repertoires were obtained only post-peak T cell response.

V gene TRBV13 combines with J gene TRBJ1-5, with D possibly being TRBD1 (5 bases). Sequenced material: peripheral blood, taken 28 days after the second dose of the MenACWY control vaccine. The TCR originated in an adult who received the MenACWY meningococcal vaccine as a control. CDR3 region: CASSFQGQPQHF. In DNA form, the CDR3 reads TGTGCCAGCAGCTTCCAGGGCCAGCCCCAGCATTTT.